This TCR beta chain was captured in a study of cytomegalovirus exposure and HLA in healthy donors. Notes on the study in general: In vitro confirmation showed three CMV-associated chains to be CMV antigen specific.

60 Vbeta and 13 Jbeta primers were used in PCR. The table came from immunoSEQ multiplex PCR; TCRdb's copy has only in-frame clones and leaves some out. In the table there are fewer than 60,000 clones, 77% of which are singletons. CDR1 is MNHEY, CDR2 SVGAGI, per germline. The CDR3 runs to 15 residues. V gave up 5 bases and J gave up 7 bases; unmatched junction bases: 14. For this clone: Its specificity is not known.

Specimen: PBMCs. V is TRBV6-5 and J is TRBJ2-7, with TRBD1 matching over 7 bases. The sequence derives from a middle-aged woman in good health and CMV-seropositive. The CDR3 loop is CASSRDRSPYGEQYF. The DNA for the CDR3 is TGTGCCAGCAGTAGGGACAGAAGCCCCTATGGGGAGCAGTACTTC.